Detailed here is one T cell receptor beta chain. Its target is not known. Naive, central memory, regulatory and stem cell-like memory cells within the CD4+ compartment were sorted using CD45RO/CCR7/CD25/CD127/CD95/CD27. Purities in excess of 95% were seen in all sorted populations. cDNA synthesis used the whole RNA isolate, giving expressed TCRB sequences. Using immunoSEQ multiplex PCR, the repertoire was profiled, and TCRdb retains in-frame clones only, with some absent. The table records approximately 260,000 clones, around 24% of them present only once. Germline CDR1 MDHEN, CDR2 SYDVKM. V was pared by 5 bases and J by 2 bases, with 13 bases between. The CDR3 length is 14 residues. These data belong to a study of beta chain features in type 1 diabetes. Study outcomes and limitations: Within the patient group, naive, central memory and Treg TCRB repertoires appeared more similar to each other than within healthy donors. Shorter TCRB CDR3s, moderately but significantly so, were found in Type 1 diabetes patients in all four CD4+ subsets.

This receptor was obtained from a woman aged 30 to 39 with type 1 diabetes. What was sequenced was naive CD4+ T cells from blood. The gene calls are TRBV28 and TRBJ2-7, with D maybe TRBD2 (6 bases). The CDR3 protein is CASSAWGETYEQYF. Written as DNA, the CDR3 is TGTGCCAGCAGTGCCTGGGGGGAGACCTACGAGCAGTACTTC.